The entry below gives a single T cell receptor beta chain sequence along with its context. The antigen is unknown. The data were obtained in a study of T cell responses to AZD1222 COVID-19 vaccine. Overall study findings and caveats: Seropositive AZD1222 recipients at baseline numbered only 5 or 6. A reported finding is that nearly half of spike-specific TCRs target unmutated variant regions. Donors in the cohort were predominantly white British and more often female, and clonal diversity was possibly underestimated.

Some clones are missing from TCRdb's copy, which holds only in-frame ones; the method was immunoSEQ multiplex PCR. The repertoire holds 100,000 or so clones, roughly nine tenths seen once, with roughly 4% in the top ten. Germline-derived CDR1 and CDR2 are SGHTA and FQGNSA. CDR3 size: 14 residues. V lost 4 bases and J lost 1, with 8 bases in between. The chain carries TRBV7-2 and TRBJ1-3, with D possibly being TRBD1 (6 bases). The source was peripheral blood, collected on day 0 of AZD1222 vaccination. The receptor comes from an adult in good health. CDR3 loop: CASSWTASGNTIYF. In DNA form, the CDR3 reads TGTGCCAGCAGCTGGACAGCTTCTGGAAACACCATATATTTT.